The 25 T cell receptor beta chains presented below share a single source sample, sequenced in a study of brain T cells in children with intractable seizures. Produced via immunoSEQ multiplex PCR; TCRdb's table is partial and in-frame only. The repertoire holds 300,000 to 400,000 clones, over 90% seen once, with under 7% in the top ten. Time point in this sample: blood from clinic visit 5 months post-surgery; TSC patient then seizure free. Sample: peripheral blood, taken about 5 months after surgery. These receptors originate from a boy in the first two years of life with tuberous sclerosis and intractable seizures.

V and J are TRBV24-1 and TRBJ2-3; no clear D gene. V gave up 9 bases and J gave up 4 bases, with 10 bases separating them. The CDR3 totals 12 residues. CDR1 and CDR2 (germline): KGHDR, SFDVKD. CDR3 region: CATALGPDTQYF. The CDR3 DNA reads TGTGCCACCGCACTGGGTCCAGATACGCAGTATTTT.

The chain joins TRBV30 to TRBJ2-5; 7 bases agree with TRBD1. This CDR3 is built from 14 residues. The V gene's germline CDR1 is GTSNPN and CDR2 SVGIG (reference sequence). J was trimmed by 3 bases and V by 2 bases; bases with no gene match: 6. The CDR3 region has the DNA TGTGCCTGGAGTCGGGACAGAATTGAAGAGACCCAGTACTTC. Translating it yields CAWSRDRIEETQYF.

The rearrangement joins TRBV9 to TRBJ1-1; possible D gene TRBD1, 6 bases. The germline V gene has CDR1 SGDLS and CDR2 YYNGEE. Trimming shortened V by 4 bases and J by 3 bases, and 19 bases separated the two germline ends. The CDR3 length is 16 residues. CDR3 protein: CASSYWGHLRHTEAFF. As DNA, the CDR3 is TGTGCCAGCAGCTACTGGGGACATTTACGTCACACTGAAGCTTTCTTT. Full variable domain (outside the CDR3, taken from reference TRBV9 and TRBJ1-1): DSGVTQTPKHLITATGQRVTLRCSPRSGDLSVYWYQQSLDQGLQFLIQYYNGEERAKGNILERFSAQQFPDLHSELNLSSLELGDSALYFCASSYWGHLRHTEAFFGQGTRLTVV.

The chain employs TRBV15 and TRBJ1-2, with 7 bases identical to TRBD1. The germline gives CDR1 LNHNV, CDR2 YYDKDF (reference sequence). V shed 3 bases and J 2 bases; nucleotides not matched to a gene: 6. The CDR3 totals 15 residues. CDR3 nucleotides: TGTGCCACCAGCAGGGCCAGGGGGTCCAACTATGGCTACACCTTC. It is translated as CATSRARGSNYGYTF.

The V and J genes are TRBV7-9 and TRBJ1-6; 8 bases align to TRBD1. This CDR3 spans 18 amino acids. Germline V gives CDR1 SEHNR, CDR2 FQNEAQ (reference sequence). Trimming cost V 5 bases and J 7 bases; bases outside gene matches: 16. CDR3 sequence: CASSPMPGRGQANSPLHF. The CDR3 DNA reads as TGTGCCAGCAGCCCCATGCCGGGGAGGGGACAGGCGAATTCACCCCTCCACTTT.

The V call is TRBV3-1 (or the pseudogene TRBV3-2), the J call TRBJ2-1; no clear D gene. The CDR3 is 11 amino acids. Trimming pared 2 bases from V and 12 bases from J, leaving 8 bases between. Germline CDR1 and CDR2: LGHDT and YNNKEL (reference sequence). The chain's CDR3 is CASSQRSGQFF. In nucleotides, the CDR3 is TGTGCCAGCAGCCAACGCTCCGGGCAGTTCTTC.

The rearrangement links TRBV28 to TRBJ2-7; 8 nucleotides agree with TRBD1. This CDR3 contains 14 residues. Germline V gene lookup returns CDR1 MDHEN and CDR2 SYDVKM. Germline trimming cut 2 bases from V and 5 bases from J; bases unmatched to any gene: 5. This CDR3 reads CASSLDAGGNEQYF. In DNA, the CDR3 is TGTGCCAGCAGTTTAGATGCAGGGGGCAACGAGCAGTACTTC.

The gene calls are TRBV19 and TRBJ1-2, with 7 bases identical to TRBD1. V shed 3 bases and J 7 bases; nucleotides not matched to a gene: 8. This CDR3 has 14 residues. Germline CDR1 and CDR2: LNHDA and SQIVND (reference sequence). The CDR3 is CASSIYRGPGGYTF. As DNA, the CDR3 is TGTGCCAGTAGTATCTACAGGGGCCCAGGTGGCTACACCTTC.

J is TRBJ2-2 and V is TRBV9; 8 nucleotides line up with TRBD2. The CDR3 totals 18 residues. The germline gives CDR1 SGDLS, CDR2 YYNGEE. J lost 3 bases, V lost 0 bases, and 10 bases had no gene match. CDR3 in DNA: TGTGCCAGCAGCGTAGCCCCCGCGGGGGGCGGCCACACCGGGGAGCTGTTTTTT. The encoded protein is CASSVAPAGGGHTGELFF.

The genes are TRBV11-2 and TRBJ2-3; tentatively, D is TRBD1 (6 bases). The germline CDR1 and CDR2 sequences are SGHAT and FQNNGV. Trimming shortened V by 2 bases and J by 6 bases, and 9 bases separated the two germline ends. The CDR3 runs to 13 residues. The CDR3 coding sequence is TGTGCCAGCAGCTTAACAGGGTTGGATACGCAGTATTTT. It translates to CASSLTGLDTQYF.

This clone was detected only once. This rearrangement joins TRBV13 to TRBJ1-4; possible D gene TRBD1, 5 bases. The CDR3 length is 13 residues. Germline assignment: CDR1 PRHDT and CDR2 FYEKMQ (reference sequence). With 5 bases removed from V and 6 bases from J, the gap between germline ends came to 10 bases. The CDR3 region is CASSPRGDEKLFF. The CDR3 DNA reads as TGTGCCAGCAGCCCGAGGGGAGATGAAAAACTGTTTTTT.

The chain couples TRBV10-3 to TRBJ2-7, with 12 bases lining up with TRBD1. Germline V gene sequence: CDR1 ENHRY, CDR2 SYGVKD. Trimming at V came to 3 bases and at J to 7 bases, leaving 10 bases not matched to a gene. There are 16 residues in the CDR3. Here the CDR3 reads CAISDPPGQGAGEQYF. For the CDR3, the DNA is TGTGCCATCAGTGATCCTCCGGGACAGGGGGCTGGGGAGCAGTACTTC.

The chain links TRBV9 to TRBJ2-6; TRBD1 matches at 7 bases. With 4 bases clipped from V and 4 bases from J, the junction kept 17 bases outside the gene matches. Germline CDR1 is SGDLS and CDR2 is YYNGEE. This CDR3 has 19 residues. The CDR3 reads CASSTNLGDRDRGANVLTF. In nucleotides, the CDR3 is TGTGCCAGCAGCACTAATCTAGGAGACAGGGATCGCGGGGCCAACGTCCTGACTTTC.

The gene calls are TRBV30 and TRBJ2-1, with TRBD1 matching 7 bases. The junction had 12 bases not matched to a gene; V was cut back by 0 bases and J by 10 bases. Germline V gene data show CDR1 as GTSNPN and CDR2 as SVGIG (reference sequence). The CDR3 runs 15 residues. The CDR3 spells CAWSVPAAGGSEQFF. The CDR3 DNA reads TGTGCCTGGAGTGTCCCCGCGGCAGGGGGTAGCGAGCAGTTCTTC.

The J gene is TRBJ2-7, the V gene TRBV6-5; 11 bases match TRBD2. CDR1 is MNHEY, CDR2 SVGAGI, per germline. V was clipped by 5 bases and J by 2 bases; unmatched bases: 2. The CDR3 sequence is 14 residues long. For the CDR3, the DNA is TGTGCCAGCAGTCGGGGACTAGCGGCCTACGAGCAGTACTTC. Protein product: CASSRGLAAYEQYF.

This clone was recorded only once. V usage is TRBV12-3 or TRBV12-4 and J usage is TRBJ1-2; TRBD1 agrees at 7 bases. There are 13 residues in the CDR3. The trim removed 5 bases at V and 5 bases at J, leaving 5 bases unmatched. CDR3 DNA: TGTGCCAGCAGTCAACAGGGGATGTATGGCTACACCTTC. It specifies CASSQQGMYGYTF.

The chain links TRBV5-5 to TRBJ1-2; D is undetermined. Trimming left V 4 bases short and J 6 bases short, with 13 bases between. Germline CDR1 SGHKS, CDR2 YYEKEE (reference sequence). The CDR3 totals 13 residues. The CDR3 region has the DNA TGTGCCAGCAGCCTAATCCCGCTCCATGGCTACACCTTC. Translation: CASSLIPLHGYTF.

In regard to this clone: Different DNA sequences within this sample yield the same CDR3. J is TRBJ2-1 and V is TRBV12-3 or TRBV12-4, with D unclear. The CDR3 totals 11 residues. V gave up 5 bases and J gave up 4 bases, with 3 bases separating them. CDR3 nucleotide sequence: TGTGCCAGCAGTCAGTACAATGAGCAGTTCTTC. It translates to CASSQYNEQFF.

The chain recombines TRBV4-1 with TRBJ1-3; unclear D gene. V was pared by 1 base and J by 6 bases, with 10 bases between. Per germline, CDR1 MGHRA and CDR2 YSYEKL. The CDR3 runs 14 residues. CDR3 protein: CASSQGDIENTIYF. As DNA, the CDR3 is TGCGCCAGCAGCCAAGGAGACATCGAAAACACCATATATTTT.

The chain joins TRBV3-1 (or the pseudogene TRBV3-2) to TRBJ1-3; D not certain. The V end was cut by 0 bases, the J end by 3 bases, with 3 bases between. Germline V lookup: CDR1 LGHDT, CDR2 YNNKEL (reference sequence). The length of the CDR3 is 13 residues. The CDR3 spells CASSQDFGNTIYF. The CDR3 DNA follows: TGTGCCAGCAGCCAAGATTTTGGAAACACCATATATTTT.

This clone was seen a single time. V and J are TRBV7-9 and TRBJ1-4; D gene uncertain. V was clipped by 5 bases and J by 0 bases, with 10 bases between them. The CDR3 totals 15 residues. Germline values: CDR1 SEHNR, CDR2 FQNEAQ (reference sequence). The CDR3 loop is CASSPVGSTNEKLFF. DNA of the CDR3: TGTGCCAGCAGCCCCGTGGGCTCAACTAATGAAAAACTGTTTTTT.

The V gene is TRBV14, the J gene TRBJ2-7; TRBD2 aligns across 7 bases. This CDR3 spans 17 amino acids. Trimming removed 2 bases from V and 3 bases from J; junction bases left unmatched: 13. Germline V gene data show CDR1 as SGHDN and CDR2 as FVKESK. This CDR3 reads CASSQSRSRTSRYEQYF. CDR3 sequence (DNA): TGTGCCAGCAGCCAATCCCGGTCCCGGACTAGTCGCTACGAGCAGTACTTC.

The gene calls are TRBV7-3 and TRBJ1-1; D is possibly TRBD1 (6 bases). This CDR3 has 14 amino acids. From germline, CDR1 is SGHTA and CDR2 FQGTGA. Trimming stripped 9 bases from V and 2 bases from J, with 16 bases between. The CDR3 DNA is TGTGCCAGTAAGGCGTCTGGGGGCAACACTGAAGCTTTCTTT. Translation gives CASKASGGNTEAFF.

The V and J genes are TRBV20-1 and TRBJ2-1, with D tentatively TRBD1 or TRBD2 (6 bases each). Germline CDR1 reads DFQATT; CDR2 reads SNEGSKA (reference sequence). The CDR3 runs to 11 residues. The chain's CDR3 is CSPVDGGEQFF. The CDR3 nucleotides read TGCAGCCCAGTTGACGGGGGCGAGCAGTTCTTC.

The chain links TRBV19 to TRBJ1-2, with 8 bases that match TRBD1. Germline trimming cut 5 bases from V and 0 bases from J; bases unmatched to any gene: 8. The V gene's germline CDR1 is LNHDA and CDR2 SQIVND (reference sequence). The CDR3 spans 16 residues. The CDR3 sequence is CASSADRAESNYGYTF. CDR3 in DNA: TGTGCCAGTAGTGCGGACAGGGCGGAATCTAACTATGGCTACACCTTC.